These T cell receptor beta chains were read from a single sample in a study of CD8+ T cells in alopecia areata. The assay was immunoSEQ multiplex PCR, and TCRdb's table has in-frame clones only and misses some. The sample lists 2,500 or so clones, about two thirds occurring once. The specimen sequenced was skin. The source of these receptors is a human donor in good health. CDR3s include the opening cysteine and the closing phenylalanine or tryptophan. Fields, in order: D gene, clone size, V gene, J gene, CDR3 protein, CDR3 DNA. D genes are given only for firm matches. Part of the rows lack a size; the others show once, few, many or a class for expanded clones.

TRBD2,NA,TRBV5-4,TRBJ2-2,CASTDWASGGAWTGELFF,TGTGCCAGTACTGATTGGGCGAGCGGGGGGGCTTGGACCGGGGAGCTGTTTTTT
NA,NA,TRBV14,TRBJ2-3,CASSQEVGGRTDTQYF,TGTGCCAGCAGCCAAGAGGTGGGGGGGCGCACAGATACGCAGTATTTT
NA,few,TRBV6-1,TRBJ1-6,CASRDNSYNSPLHF,TGTGCCAGCAGAGATAACAGCTATAATTCACCCCTCCACTTT
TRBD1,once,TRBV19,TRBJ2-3,CASSTPGDRRKDTQYF,TGTGCCAGTAGTACCCCTGGGGACAGGAGGAAAGATACGCAGTATTTT
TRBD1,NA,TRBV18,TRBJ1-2,CASSPTGGESGYTF,TGTGCCAGCTCACCAACAGGGGGCGAGAGTGGCTACACCTTC
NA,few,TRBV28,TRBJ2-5,CASSLLLGAWETQYF,TGTGCCAGCAGCCTTTTACTGGGGGCGTGGGAGACCCAGTACTTC
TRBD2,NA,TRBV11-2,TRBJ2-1,CASSFTSGASYNEQFF,TGTGCCAGCAGCTTTACGAGCGGGGCCTCCTACAATGAGCAGTTCTTC
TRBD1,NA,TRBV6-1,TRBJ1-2,CASSEVPTGYGYTF,TGTGCCAGCAGTGAAGTACCGACAGGGTATGGCTACACCTTC
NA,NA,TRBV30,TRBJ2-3,CAWSVLRARQYF,TGTGCCTGGAGTGTACTAAGGGCCCGGCAGTATTTT
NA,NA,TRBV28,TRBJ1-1,CASRENTEAFF,TGTGCCAGCAGGGAGAACACTGAAGCTTTCTTT
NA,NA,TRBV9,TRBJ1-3,CASSGPQSSGNTIYF,TGTGCCAGCAGCGGACCACAGAGCTCTGGAAACACCATATATTTT
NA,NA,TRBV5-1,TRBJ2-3,CASSLNFGGGWTDTQYF,TGCGCCAGCAGCTTGAATTTCGGGGGAGGTTGGACAGATACGCAGTATTTT
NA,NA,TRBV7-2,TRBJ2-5,CASSLAAETQYF,TGTGCCAGCAGCTTAGCGGCGGAGACCCAGTACTTC
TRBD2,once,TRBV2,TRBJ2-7,CASSLILEEVAGHTYEQYF,TGTGCCAGCAGTCTAATTCTCGAGGAAGTAGCGGGACACACCTACGAGCAGTACTTC
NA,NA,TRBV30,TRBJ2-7,CALFDRLWNEQYF,TGTGCCTTATTTGACAGGCTGTGGAACGAGCAGTACTTC
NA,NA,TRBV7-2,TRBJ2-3,CASSSSQGTDTQYF,TGTGCCAGCAGCTCCTCTCAGGGGACAGATACGCAGTATTTT
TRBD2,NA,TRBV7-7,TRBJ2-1,CASSFSSGGYNEQFF,TGTGCTAGCAGCTTCAGCAGCGGGGGGTACAATGAGCAGTTCTTC
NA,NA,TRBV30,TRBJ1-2,CAWSVFTGLPRAAGYTF,TGTGCCTGGAGTGTATTCACAGGGCTTCCTCGGGCTGCTGGCTACACCTTC
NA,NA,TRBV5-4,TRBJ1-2,CASSLGGINYGYTF,TGTGCCAGCAGCCTGGGGGGTATTAACTATGGCTACACCTTC
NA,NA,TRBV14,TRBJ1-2,CASSQGGARGYTF,TGTGCCAGCAGCCAAGGGGGGGCGCGCGGCTACACCTTC
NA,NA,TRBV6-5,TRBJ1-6,CASSPNRVLPSPLHF,TGTGCCAGCAGTCCAAACAGGGTTCTGCCCTCACCCCTCCACTTT
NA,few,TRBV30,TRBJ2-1,CAWSVGLLGNEQFF,TGTGCCTGGAGTGTTGGGCTCTTAGGGAATGAGCAGTTCTTC
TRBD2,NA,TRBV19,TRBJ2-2,CASIPTSGGKNTGELFF,TGTGCCAGTATCCCGACTAGCGGGGGTAAAAACACCGGGGAGCTGTTTTTT
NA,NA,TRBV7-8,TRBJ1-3,CASSSDTGPGNTIYF,TGTGCCAGCAGCTCAGACACAGGGCCTGGAAACACCATATATTTT
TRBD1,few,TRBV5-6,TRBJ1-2,CASSFGYVTGPNYGYTF,TGTGCCAGCAGCTTTGGATACGTGACAGGGCCCAACTATGGCTACACCTTC
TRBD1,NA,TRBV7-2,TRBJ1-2,CASSFQGANYGYTF,TGTGCCAGCAGCTTTCAGGGGGCTAACTATGGCTACACCTTC
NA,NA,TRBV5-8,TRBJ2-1,CASSRILLGTSYNEQFF,TGTGCCAGCAGCAGGATCCTCCTCGGGACTTCATACAATGAGCAGTTCTTC
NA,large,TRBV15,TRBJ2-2,CATSPGRNTGELFF,TGTGCCACCAGCCCAGGGAGAAACACCGGGGAGCTGTTTTTT
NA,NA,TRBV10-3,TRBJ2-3,CAIREDTTDTQYF,TGTGCCATCAGGGAGGACACCACAGATACGCAGTATTTT
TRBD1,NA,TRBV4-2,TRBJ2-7,CASSQAWGQGSYEQYF,TGTGCCAGCAGCCAAGCATGGGGACAGGGGTCCTACGAGCAGTACTTC
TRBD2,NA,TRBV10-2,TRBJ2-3,CASVAGGNTDTQYF,TGCGCCAGCGTAGCGGGGGGGAACACAGATACGCAGTATTTT
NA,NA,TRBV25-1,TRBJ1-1,CASNEGREAFF,TGTGCCAGCAACGAGGGACGGGAAGCTTTCTTT
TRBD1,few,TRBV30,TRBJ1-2,CAWSARQGTGAGGYTF,TGTGCCTGGAGTGCCCGACAAGGGACAGGGGCCGGGGGCTACACCTTC